This T cell receptor beta chain was sequenced for a study of graft-versus-host responses after intestinal transplantation. Whole-study context: Isolated intestinal, liver-intestinal, or multivisceral transplants were what recipients had.

Sequenced by immunoSEQ multiplex PCR; TCRdb stores in-frame clones only, minus some. The sample yields approximately 130,000 clones, 90% to 95% seen once. The sample holds one count of this clone. What it binds is unknown. Trimming cost V 4 bases and J 3 bases; bases outside gene matches: 6. Germline assignment: CDR1 SGHNT and CDR2 YYREEE (reference sequence). This CDR3 is 16 amino acids long. Here the sequenced sample was unstimulated CD4+ T cells sorted from spleen or lymph node cells, taken before intestinal transplant. The chain joins TRBV5-4 to TRBJ2-1; TRBD2 agrees at 11 bases. The source of this sequence is a human donor who received an intestinal transplant. CDR3 in amino acids: CASSLSGGAHYNEQFF. The CDR3 nucleotides are TGTGCCAGCAGCCTTAGCGGGGGGGCCCACTACAATGAGCAGTTCTTC.